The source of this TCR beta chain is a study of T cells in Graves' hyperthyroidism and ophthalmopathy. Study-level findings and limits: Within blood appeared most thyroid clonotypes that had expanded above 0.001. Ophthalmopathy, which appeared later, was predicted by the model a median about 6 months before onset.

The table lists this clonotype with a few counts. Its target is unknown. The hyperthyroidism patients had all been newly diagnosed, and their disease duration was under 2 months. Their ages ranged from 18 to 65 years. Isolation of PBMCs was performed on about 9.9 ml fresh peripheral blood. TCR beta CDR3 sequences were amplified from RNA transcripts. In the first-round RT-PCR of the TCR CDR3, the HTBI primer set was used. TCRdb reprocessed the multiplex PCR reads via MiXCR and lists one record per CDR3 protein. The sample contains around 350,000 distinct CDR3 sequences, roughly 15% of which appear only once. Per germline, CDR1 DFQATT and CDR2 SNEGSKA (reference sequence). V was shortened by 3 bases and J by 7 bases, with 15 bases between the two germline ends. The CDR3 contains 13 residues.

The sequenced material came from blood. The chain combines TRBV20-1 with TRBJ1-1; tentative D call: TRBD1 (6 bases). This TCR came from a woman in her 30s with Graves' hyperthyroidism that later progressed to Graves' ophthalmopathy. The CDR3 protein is CSASRGGLVEAFF. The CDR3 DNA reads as TGCAGTGCTAGTAGGGGGGGGCTAGTTGAAGCTTTCTTT.